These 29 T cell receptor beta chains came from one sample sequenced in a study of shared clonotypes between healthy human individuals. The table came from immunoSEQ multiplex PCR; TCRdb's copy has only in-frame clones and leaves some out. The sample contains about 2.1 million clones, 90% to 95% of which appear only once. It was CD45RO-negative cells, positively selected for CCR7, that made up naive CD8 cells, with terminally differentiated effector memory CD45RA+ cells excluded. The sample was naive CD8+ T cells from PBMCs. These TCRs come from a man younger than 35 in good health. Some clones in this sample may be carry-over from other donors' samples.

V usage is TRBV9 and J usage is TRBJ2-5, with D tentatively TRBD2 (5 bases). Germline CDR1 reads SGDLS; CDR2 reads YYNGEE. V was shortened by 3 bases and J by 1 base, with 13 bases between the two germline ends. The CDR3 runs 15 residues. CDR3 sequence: CASSESGTIQETQYF. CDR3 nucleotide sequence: TGTGCCAGCAGCGAGAGCGGTACGATCCAAGAGACCCAGTACTTC. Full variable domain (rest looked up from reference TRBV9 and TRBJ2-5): DSGVTQTPKHLITATGQRVTLRCSPRSGDLSVYWYQQSLDQGLQFLIQYYNGEERAKGNILERFSAQQFPDLHSELNLSSLELGDSALYFCASSESGTIQETQYFGPGTRLLVL.

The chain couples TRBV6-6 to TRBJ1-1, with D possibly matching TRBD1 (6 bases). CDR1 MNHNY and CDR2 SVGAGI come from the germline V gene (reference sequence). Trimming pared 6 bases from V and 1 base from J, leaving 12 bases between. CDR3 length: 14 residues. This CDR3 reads CASSYRDPNTEAFF. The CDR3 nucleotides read TGTGCCAGCAGCTACAGGGACCCGAACACTGAAGCTTTCTTT.

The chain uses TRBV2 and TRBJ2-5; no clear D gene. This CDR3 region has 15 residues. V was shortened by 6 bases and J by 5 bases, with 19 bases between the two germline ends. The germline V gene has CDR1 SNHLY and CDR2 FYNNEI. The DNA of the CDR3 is TGTGCCAGCAGCACCAGTTCGGTTGCTATGGAGACCCAGTACTTC. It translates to CASSTSSVAMETQYF.

This chain's CDR3 is CASSASGRTAIYNEQFF. The CDR3 DNA reads TGTGCCAGCAGTGCTAGCGGGAGGACGGCCATCTACAATGAGCAGTTCTTC. This rearrangement joins TRBV2 to TRBJ2-1; 11 bases map to TRBD2. There are 17 residues in the CDR3. V trimming: 4 bases; J trimming: 3 bases; junction bases outside the gene matches: 8. Germline V gives CDR1 SNHLY, CDR2 FYNNEI. The full variable domain, in which reference TRBV2 and TRBJ2-1 provide the parts outside the CDR3, is EPEVTQTPSHQVTQMGQEVILRCVPISNHLYFYWYRQILGQKVEFLVSFYNNEISEKSEIFDDQFSVERPDGSNFTLKIRSTKLEDSAMYFCASSASGRTAIYNEQFFGPGTRLTVL.

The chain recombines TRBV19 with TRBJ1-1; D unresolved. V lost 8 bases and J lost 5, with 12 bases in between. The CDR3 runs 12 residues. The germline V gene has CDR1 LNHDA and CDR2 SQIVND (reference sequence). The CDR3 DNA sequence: TGTGCCAGTCGGGGTTGGTTGACTGAAGCTTTCTTT. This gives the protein CASRGWLTEAFF.

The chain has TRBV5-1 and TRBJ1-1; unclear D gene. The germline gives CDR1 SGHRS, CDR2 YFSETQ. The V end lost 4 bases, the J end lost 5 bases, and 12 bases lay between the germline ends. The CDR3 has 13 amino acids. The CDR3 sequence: CASSPGPGTEAFF. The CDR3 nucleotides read TGCGCCAGCAGCCCCGGACCTGGAACTGAAGCTTTCTTT.

The CDR3 loop is CASSLLTGGNEQFF. The CDR3 coding sequence is TGCGCCAGCAGCTTACTCACAGGGGGAAATGAGCAGTTCTTC. The chain carries TRBV5-1 and TRBJ2-1, with 8 nucleotides matching TRBD1. The length of the CDR3 is 14 residues. The V segment lost 2 bases and the J segment 7 bases; nucleotides outside the gene matches: 5. From germline, CDR1 is SGHRS and CDR2 YFSETQ.

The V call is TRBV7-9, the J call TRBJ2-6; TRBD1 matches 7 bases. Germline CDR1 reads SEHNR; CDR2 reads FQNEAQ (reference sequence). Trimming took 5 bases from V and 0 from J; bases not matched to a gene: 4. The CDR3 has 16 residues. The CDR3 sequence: CASSGQANSGANVLTF. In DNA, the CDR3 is TGTGCCAGCAGCGGACAGGCAAACTCTGGGGCCAACGTCCTGACTTTC.

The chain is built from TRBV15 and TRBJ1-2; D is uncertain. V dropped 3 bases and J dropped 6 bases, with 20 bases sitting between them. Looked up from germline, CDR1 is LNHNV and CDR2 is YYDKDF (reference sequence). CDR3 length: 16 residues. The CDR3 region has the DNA TGTGCCACCAGCAGGGCCCCATGGGAGGGAGCAGATGGCTACACCTTC. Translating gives CATSRAPWEGADGYTF.

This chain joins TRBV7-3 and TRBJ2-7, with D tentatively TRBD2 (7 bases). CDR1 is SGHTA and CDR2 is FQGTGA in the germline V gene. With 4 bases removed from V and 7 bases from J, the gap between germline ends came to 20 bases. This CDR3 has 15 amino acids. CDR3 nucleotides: TGTGCCAGCAGCTCGATAGGCGGGGGCGCGGAAGAGCAGTACTTC. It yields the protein CASSSIGGGAEEQYF.

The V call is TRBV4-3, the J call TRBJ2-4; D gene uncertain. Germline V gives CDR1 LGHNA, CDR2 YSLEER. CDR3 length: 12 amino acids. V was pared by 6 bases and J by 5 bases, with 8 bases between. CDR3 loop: CASSGEENIQYF. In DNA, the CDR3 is TGCGCCAGCAGTGGTGAGGAAAACATTCAGTACTTC.

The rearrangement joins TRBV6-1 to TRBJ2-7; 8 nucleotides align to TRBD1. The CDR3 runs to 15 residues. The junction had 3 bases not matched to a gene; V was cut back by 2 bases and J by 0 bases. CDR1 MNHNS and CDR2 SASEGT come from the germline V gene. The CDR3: CASSEQGARSYEQYF. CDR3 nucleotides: TGTGCCAGCAGTGAACAGGGGGCCCGCTCCTACGAGCAGTACTTC.

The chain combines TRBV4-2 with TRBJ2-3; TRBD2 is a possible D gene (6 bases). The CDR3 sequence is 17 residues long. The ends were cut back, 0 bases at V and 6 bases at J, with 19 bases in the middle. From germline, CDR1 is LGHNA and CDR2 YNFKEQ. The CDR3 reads CASSQDWVRDPPDTQYF. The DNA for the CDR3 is TGTGCCAGCAGCCAAGATTGGGTGCGGGACCCTCCCGATACGCAGTATTTT.

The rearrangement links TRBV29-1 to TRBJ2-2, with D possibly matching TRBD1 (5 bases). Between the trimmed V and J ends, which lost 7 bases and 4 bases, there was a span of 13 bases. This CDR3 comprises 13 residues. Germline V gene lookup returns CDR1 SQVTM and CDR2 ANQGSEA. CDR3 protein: CSGSGQGTGELFF. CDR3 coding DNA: TGCAGCGGAAGTGGTCAGGGCACCGGGGAGCTGTTTTTT.

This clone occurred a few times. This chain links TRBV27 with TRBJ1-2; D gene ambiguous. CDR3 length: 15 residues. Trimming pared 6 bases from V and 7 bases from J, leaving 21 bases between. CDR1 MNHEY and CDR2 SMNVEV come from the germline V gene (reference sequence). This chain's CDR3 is CASSPTRAGGRGYTF. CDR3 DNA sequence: TGTGCCAGCAGCCCAACCCGAGCTGGCGGTCGTGGCTACACCTTC.

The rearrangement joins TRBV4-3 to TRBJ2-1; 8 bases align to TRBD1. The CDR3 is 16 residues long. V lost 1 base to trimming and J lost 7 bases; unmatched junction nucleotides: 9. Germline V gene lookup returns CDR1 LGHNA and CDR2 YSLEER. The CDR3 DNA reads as TGCGCCAGCAGCCAAGGAAAGGACAGGGTTAAGAATGAGCAGTTCTTC. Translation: CASSQGKDRVKNEQFF.

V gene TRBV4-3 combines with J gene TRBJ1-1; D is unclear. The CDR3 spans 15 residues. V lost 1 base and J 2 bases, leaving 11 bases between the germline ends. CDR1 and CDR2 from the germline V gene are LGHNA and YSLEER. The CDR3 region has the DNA TGCGCCAGCAGCCAAGGGGCAGAGTTAAACACTGAAGCTTTCTTT. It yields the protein CASSQGAELNTEAFF.

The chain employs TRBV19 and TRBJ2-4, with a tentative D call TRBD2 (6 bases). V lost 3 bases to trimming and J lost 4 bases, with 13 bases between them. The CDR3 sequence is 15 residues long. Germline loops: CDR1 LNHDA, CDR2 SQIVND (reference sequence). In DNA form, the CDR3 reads TGTGCCAGTAGTATTGATGGGGGGAGTAAAAACATTCAGTACTTC. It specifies CASSIDGGSKNIQYF. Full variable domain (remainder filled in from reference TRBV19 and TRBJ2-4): DGGITQSPKYLFRKEGQNVTLSCEQNLNHDAMYWYRQDPGQGLRLIYYSQIVNDFQKGDIAEGYSVSREKKESFPLTVTSAQKNPTAFYLCASSIDGGSKNIQYFGAGTRLSVL.

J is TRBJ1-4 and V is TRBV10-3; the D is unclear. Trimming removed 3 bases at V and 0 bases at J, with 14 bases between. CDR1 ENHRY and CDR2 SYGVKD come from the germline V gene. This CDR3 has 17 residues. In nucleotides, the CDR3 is TGTGCCATCAGTGACCCGGCCGAGGGAGCAACTAATGAAAAACTGTTTTTT. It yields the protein CAISDPAEGATNEKLFF.

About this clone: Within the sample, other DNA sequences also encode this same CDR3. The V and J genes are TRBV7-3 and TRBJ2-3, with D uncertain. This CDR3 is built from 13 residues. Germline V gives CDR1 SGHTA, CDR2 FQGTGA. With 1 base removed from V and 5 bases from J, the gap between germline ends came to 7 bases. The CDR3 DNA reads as TGTGCCAGCAGCTTAAGTCTGGGAGATACGCAGTATTTT. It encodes CASSLSLGDTQYF. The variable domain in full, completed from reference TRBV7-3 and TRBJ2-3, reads GAGVSQTPSNKVTEKGKYVELRCDPISGHTALYWYRQSLGQGPEFLIYFQGTGAADDSGLPNDRFFAVRPEGSVSTLKIQRTERGDSAVYLCASSLSLGDTQYFGPGTRLTVL.

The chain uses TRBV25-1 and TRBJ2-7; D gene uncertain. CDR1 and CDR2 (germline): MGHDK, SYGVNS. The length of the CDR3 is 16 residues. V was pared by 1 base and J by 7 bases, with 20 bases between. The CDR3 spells CASSEFSNWGFREQYF. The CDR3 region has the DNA TGTGCCAGCAGTGAATTCTCAAACTGGGGTTTCAGGGAGCAGTACTTC.

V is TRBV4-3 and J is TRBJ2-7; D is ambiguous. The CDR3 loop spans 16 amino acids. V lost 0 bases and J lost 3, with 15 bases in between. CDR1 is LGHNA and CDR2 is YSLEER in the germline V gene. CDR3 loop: CASSQDYEATLYEQYF. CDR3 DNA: TGCGCCAGCAGCCAAGATTACGAGGCTACCCTCTACGAGCAGTACTTC.

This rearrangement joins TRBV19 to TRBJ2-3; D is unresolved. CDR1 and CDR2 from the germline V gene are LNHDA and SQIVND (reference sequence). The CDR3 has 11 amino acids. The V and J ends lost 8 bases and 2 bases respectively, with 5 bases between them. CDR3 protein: CASGYTDTQYF. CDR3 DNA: TGTGCCAGTGGTTACACAGATACGCAGTATTTT. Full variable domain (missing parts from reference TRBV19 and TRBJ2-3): DGGITQSPKYLFRKEGQNVTLSCEQNLNHDAMYWYRQDPGQGLRLIYYSQIVNDFQKGDIAEGYSVSREKKESFPLTVTSAQKNPTAFYLCASGYTDTQYFGPGTRLTVL.

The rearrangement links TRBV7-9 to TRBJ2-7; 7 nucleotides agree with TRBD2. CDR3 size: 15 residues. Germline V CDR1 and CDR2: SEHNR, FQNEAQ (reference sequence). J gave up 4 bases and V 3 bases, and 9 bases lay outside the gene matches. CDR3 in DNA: TGTGCCAGCAGCTTCGTCCTAGCGGCTTTTTACGAGCAGTACTTC. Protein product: CASSFVLAAFYEQYF.

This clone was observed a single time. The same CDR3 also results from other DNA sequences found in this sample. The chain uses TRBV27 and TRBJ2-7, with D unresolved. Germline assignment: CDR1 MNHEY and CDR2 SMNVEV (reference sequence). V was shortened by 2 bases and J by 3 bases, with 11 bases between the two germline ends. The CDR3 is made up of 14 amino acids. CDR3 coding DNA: TGTGCCAGCAGTTTAGGTGGTCTCAGCTACGAGCAGTACTTC. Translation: CASSLGGLSYEQYF.

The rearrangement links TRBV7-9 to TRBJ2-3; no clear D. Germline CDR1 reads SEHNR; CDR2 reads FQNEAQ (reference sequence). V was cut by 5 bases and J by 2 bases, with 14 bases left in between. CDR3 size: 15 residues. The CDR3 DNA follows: TGTGCCAGCAGCCCCCCGGGCCGGTCCACAGATACGCAGTATTTT. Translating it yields CASSPPGRSTDTQYF.

CDR3 DNA: TGTGCCAGCAGCGTAAGCGGCGGGCACTCTGGAAACACCATATATTTT. Protein: CASSVSGGHSGNTIYF. The chain couples TRBV9 to TRBJ1-3; no definite D call. CDR3 length: 16 residues. From germline, CDR1 is SGDLS and CDR2 YYNGEE. V shed 1 base and J shed 0 bases, with 11 bases lying between them.

CDR3 sequence reads: CASTEKRIGNQPQHF. CDR3 DNA: TGTGCCAGCACCGAAAAGAGGATCGGCAATCAGCCCCAGCATTTT. This sequence joins TRBV28 and TRBJ1-5; D gene unclear. CDR1 and CDR2 from the germline V gene are MDHEN and SYDVKM. CDR3 length: 15 residues. V lost 7 bases to trimming and J lost 2 bases, with 15 bases between them.

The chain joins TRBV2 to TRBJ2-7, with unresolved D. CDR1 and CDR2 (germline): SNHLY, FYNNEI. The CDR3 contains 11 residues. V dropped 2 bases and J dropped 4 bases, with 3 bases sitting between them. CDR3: CASSEKYEQYF. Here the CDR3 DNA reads TGTGCCAGCAGTGAAAAGTACGAGCAGTACTTC.